The present T cell receptor beta chain was sequenced within a study of human T cells and chemical hapten exposure. Study context: Researchers reported sensitizing a 2 cm by 2 cm upper inner arm skin site with 2% DPC. Study observations and caveats: The formation of large CDR3 similarity clusters by expanded TCRs significantly exceeded that of controls.

The time point here: patch test 1, 2 weeks after DPC sensitization. Treatment in this sample: therapeutic diphenylcyclopropenone sensitization with weekly scalp DPC. Blood, whole and unfractionated, served as the source for total RNA extraction. The CDR3 spans 15 residues. Germline lookup yields CDR1 MNHNY and CDR2 SVGAGI (reference sequence). J gave up 5 bases and V 6 bases, and 4 bases lay outside the gene matches. In TCRdb, the RACE reads were re-called with MiXCR into one record per CDR3 protein. The sample yields 75,000 to 100,000 distinct CDR3 sequences, approximately 10% seen once. To note about this clonotype: Its antigen is unknown.

V and J are TRBV6-6 and TRBJ2-2; 12 bases align to TRBD2. The source of this sequence is a woman aged 55-75 years with alopecia areata. Some clones in this sample may be carry-over from other donors' samples. Sequenced here: whole blood, sampled in connection with sensitization to the hapten diphenylcyclopropenone (DPC). The CDR3 is CASSRGLAGTGELFF. The CDR3 bases are TGTGCCAGCAGCCGCGGACTAGCGGGGACCGGGGAGCTGTTTTTT.